One and the same sample provided the 2 T cell receptor beta chains below, sequenced in a study of CD8+ T cells in alopecia areata. Isolated RNA was reverse transcribed into cDNA used as the sequencing template. Produced via immunoSEQ multiplex PCR; TCRdb's table is partial and in-frame only. The table shows more than 75,000 clones, with roughly two fifths occurring only once. The sequenced material came from CD4+ T cells sorted from blood. The receptors originated from a human donor with alopecia areata.

The chain uses TRBV29-1 and TRBJ1-3, with 7 bases identical to TRBD1. Germline V gene sequence: CDR1 SQVTM, CDR2 ANQGSEA. V lost 8 bases and J lost 8; bases outside the gene matches: 6. The CDR3 extends over 11 amino acids. CDR3 in amino acids: CSSLRGDTIYF. DNA for the CDR3: TGCAGCTCCCTCAGGGGGGACACCATATATTTT.

The genes are TRBV29-1 and TRBJ2-3; 11 positions agree with TRBD1. This CDR3 has 17 amino acids. Germline assignment: CDR1 SQVTM and CDR2 ANQGSEA. The trim removed 3 bases at V and 1 base at J, leaving 9 bases unmatched. CDR3 region: CSVDGTDRGLRTDTQYF. The CDR3 nucleotides are TGCAGCGTTGATGGTACGGACAGGGGGCTCCGCACAGATACGCAGTATTTT.